One TCR beta chain is described in this entry. What it binds is not known. Using immunoSEQ multiplex PCR, the repertoire was profiled, and TCRdb retains in-frame clones only, with some absent. Among about 62,000 clones, about 91% were seen once, and the ten largest hold 1.9%. The source of the sample is a study of a mutant IDH1 vaccine in newly diagnosed glioma. Time point described: week 11, during vaccination. Each dose of the vaccine consisted of 300 ug of mutant IDH1 20-mer peptide, with topical imiquimod. The CDR3 has 15 residues. Per the germline V gene, CDR1 is LNHNV and CDR2 is YYDKDF (reference sequence). Deletions cut 2 bases from V and 6 bases from J, with 13 bases between.

The material was PBMCs, obtained from a glioma patient whose treatment included an IDH1 peptide vaccine. This clonotype was sampled from a man aged 40-49 years with glioma. The chain joins TRBV15 to TRBJ2-2; D might be TRBD1 (6 bases). The CDR3 sequence: CATSRMTGPPGELFF. CDR3 nucleotides: TGTGCCACCAGCAGAATGACAGGCCCGCCCGGGGAGCTGTTTTTT.